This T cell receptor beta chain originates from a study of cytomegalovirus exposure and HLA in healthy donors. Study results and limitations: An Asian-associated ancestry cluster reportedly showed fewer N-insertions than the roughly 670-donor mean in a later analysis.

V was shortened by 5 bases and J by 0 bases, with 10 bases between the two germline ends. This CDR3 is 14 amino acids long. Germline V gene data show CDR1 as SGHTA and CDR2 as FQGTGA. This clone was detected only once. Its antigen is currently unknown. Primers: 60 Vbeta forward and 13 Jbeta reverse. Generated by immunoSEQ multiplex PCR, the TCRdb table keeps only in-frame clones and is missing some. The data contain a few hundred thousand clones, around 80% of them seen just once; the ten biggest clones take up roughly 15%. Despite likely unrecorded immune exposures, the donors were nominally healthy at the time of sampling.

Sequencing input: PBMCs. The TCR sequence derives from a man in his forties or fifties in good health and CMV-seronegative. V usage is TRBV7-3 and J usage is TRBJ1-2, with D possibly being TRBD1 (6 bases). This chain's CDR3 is CASSLTGTNYGYTF. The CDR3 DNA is TGTGCCAGCAGCCTGACAGGCACTAACTATGGCTACACCTTC.